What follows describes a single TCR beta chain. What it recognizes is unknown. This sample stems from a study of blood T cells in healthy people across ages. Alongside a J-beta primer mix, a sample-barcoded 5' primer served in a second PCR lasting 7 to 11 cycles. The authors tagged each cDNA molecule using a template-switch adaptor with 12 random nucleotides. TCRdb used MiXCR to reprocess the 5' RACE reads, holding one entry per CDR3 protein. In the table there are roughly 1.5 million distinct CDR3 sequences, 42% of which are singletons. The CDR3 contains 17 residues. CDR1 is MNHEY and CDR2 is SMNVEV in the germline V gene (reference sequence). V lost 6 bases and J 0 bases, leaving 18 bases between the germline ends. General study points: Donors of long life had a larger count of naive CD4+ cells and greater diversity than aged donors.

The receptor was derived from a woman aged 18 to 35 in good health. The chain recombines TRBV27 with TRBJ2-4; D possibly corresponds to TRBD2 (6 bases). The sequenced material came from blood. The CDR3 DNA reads TGTGCCAGCAGAGGCGCTTCGGGAGACCCAGCCAAAAACATTCAGTACTTC. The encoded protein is CASRGASGDPAKNIQYF.